Listed here is a single T cell receptor beta chain. Its antigen remains unknown. Stable hyperthyroidism: no ophthalmopathy progression over 18 months of follow-up. Recently diagnosed hyperthyroidism of less than 2 months' duration affected patients aged 18 to 65. Clinicians diagnosed patients from clinical symptoms, serum thyroxine and TRAb, thyroid ultrasound and orbital computed tomography. The CDR3 runs 16 residues. Germline CDR1 is MGHDK and CDR2 is SYGVNS. V was clipped by 0 bases and J by 4 bases, with 15 bases between them. The record originates from a study of T cells in Graves' hyperthyroidism and ophthalmopathy. TCR beta CDR3 regions were amplified from RNA. First-round RT-PCR with HTBI primers amplified the TCR CDR3 region. TCRdb re-derived calls from the multiplex PCR reads in MiXCR, one entry per CDR3 protein. This sample has about 420,000 distinct CDR3 sequences, with 15% to 19% found just once.

Study-level findings and limits: Using 13 V-J features, a model discriminated ophthalmopathy from stable hyperthyroidism.

This sequence originates from a young woman with Graves' hyperthyroidism. The sequencing input was blood. The chain couples TRBV25-1 to TRBJ1-2; no reliable D call. CDR3 sequence (DNA): TGTGCCAGCAGTGAATATTCTATCACCGCGGGCTATGGCTACACCTTC. Translation gives CASSEYSITAGYGYTF.